Each of the 30 T cell receptor beta chains below was sequenced from the same sample in a study of cytotoxic CD8 clonotypes in ibrutinib-treated CLL. Sequencing used immunoSEQ multiplex PCR; TCRdb keeps in-frame clones, though not all of them. Of 250,000 to 350,000 clones in the sample, 60% to 80% are singletons; the top ten hold about 5.3%. Sequenced material: PBMCs, taken at disease progression, from a patient treated with ibrutinib. Receptor source: a human donor with chronic lymphocytic leukemia.

The chain combines TRBV4-1 with TRBJ2-3; 10 nucleotides match TRBD1. This CDR3 spans 18 amino acids. V was clipped by 1 base and J by 8 bases; unmatched bases: 15. Germline V gene lookup returns CDR1 MGHRA and CDR2 YSYEKL. For the CDR3, the DNA is TGCGCCAGCAGCCAAGCCGGGACAGGGGTAGCCCCCACGGGTACGCAGTATTTT. Amino acid sequence: CASSQAGTGVAPTGTQYF.

This clone has only a few counts. The chain is built from TRBV7-3 and TRBJ1-2; the D gene is possibly TRBD1 (6 bases). Trimming took off 5 bases at V and 9 bases at J, with 16 bases between the two ends. The germline V gene encodes CDR1 SGHTA and CDR2 FQGTGA. This CDR3 comprises 13 residues. In nucleotides, the CDR3 is TGTGCCAGCAGCCATTTCCCAACAGGGAGCTACACCTTC. This encodes CASSHFPTGSYTF.

The rearrangement links TRBV28 to TRBJ1-5; D gene uncertain. This CDR3 spans 12 amino acids. Germline V gene sequence: CDR1 MDHEN, CDR2 SYDVKM. V lost 8 bases and J 3 bases, leaving 8 bases between the germline ends. CDR3 sequence reads: CASAQVNQPQHF. The CDR3 DNA reads as TGTGCCAGCGCCCAGGTCAATCAGCCCCAGCATTTT.

The chain employs TRBV7-2 and TRBJ2-7; 9 bases line up with TRBD2. Germline CDR1 SGHTA, CDR2 FQGNSA. V gave up 5 bases and J gave up 5 bases; unmatched junction bases: 10. The CDR3 extends over 15 amino acids. CDR3 coding DNA: TGTGCCAGCAGCGGGCTAGCGGGAAAAGGCGACGAGCAGTACTTC. This encodes CASSGLAGKGDEQYF. Full variable domain (rest looked up from reference TRBV7-2 and TRBJ2-7): GAGVSQSPSNKVTEKGKDVELRCDPISGHTALYWYRQSLGQGLEFLIYFQGNSAPDKSGLPSDRFSAERTGGSVSTLTIQRTQQEDSAVYLCASSGLAGKGDEQYFGPGTRLTVT.

The chain carries TRBV5-6 and TRBJ2-6; D may be TRBD1 (6 bases). The V and J ends lost 6 bases and 0 bases respectively, with 13 bases between them. The CDR3 length is 16 residues. The V gene's germline CDR1 is SGHDT and CDR2 YYEEEE. CDR3 in DNA: TGTGCCAGCACCCCTAGGGGGAGCTCTGGGGCCAACGTCCTGACTTTC. The encoded protein is CASTPRGSSGANVLTF.

The V and J genes are TRBV27 and TRBJ2-7; tentatively, D is TRBD1 or TRBD2 (6 bases each). Trimming left V 4 bases short and J 2 bases short, with 15 bases between. Germline-derived CDR1 and CDR2 are MNHEY and SMNVEV (reference sequence). CDR3 length equals 15 residues. In nucleotides, the CDR3 is TGTGCCAGCAGTTGGGGGGCGTTTGCACCCTACGAGCAGTACTTC. This gives the protein CASSWGAFAPYEQYF.

The chain joins TRBV7-2 to TRBJ1-3; the D is unclear. This CDR3 has 15 residues. V was pared by 0 bases and J by 1 base, with 7 bases between. Per the germline V gene, CDR1 is SGHTA and CDR2 is FQGNSA. The CDR3 DNA reads as TGTGCCAGCAGCTTAGCCCCCAGTTCTGGAAACACCATATATTTT. Translated: CASSLAPSSGNTIYF.

The rearrangement uses TRBV19 and TRBJ1-3, with TRBD1 matching over 8 bases. Germline lookup yields CDR1 LNHDA and CDR2 SQIVND (reference sequence). V dropped 4 bases and J dropped 4; count of bases not matched to a gene: 9. This CDR3 region has 16 residues. The DNA for the CDR3 is TGTGCCAGTAGTACGGGACAGGCAACCCTCGGAAACACCATATATTTT. This gives the protein CASSTGQATLGNTIYF.

This clone was detected a few times. This chain joins TRBV18 and TRBJ2-1; D possibly corresponds to TRBD1 (5 bases). Trimming removed 3 bases at V and 0 bases at J, with 9 bases between. Germline V CDR1 and CDR2: KGHSH, LQKENI. The CDR3 is 15 amino acids. CDR3: CASSPGASSYNEQFF. CDR3 coding DNA: TGTGCCAGCTCACCTGGGGCGAGCTCCTACAATGAGCAGTTCTTC. The full variable domain, in which reference TRBV18 and TRBJ2-1 provide the parts outside the CDR3, is NAGVMQNPRHLVRRRGQEARLRCSPMKGHSHVYWYRQLPEEGLKFMVYLQKENIIDESGMPKERFSAEFPKEGPSILRIQQVVRGDSAAYFCASSPGASSYNEQFFGPGTRLTVL.

The rearrangement joins TRBV19 to TRBJ2-1; D may be TRBD2 (6 bases). In germline, CDR1 is LNHDA, CDR2 SQIVND (reference sequence). The CDR3 totals 14 residues. Trimming took 5 bases from V and 2 from J, leaving 10 bases between them. CDR3 protein: CASSWGGTYNEQFF. In nucleotides, the CDR3 is TGTGCCAGTAGTTGGGGAGGAACCTACAATGAGCAGTTCTTC.

This sequence joins TRBV12-5 and TRBJ1-5; 7 bases align to TRBD1. CDR1 and CDR2 from the germline V gene are LGHNT and FRNRAP. V lost 1 base to trimming and J lost 2 bases; unmatched junction nucleotides: 2. This CDR3 contains 15 residues. CDR3 sequence reads: CASGLGQGGNQPQHF. CDR3 in DNA: TGTGCTAGTGGTTTGGGACAGGGAGGCAATCAGCCCCAGCATTTT. Full variable domain (outside the CDR3, taken from reference TRBV12-5 and TRBJ1-5): DARVTQTPRHKVTEMGQEVTMRCQPILGHNTVFWYRQTMMQGLELLAYFRNRAPLDDSGMPKDRFSAEMPDATLATLKIQPSEPRDSAVYFCASGLGQGGNQPQHFGDGTRLSIL.

The V call is TRBV6-5, the J call TRBJ1-4; the D is unclear. The V gene's germline CDR1 is MNHEY and CDR2 SVGAGI. The CDR3 contains 16 residues. Trimming shortened V by 4 bases and J by 0 bases, and 12 bases separated the two germline ends. The CDR3, as DNA: TGTGCCAGCAGTTCAAGGACTGCCGCAACTAATGAAAAACTGTTTTTT. Its protein product is CASSSRTAATNEKLFF.

This clone was seen more than once but under ten times. The chain combines TRBV5-1 with TRBJ2-7, with 7 bases lining up with TRBD1. With V trimmed by 0 bases and J by 1 base, 7 bases remained unmatched. CDR3 length equals 16 residues. CDR1 SGHRS and CDR2 YFSETQ come from the germline V gene. In DNA, the CDR3 is TGCGCCAGCAGCTTGGCCAACAGGGGATTGTCCTACGAGCAGTACTTC. This encodes CASSLANRGLSYEQYF.

This clone was seen only a few times. This chain links TRBV15 with TRBJ2-4; 7 bases agree with TRBD2. Trimming took 5 bases from V and 8 from J; bases not matched to a gene: 9. Germline lookup yields CDR1 LNHNV and CDR2 YYDKDF (reference sequence). CDR3 length: 14 amino acids. The CDR3 spells CATSFPGGGDIQYF. In nucleotides, the CDR3 is TGTGCCACCAGCTTCCCTGGGGGGGGAGACATTCAGTACTTC.

The gene calls are TRBV9 and TRBJ1-1; 9 bases agree with TRBD1. The germline gives CDR1 SGDLS, CDR2 YYNGEE. With V trimmed by 3 bases and J by 0 bases, 6 bases remained unmatched. This CDR3 contains 16 residues. The CDR3 reads CASSDGTGTMNTEAFF. The CDR3 region has the DNA TGTGCCAGCAGCGACGGGACAGGGACCATGAACACTGAAGCTTTCTTT.

The chain carries TRBV9 and TRBJ2-7; 9 nucleotides agree with TRBD1. Germline V gene sequence: CDR1 SGDLS, CDR2 YYNGEE. J was trimmed by 8 bases and V by 0 bases; bases with no gene match: 9. The CDR3 totals 15 residues. The CDR3 nucleotides are TGTGCCAGCAGCGTAGGAATCCCGGGACAGGGCAAGCAGTACTTC. It specifies CASSVGIPGQGKQYF.

The V call is TRBV5-1, the J call TRBJ1-2; D not resolved. Germline loops: CDR1 SGHRS, CDR2 YFSETQ. Trimming pared 0 bases from V and 6 bases from J, leaving 12 bases between. This CDR3 has 14 residues. CDR3 region: CASSLAWGFDGYTF. The CDR3 nucleotides read TGCGCCAGCAGCTTGGCCTGGGGATTCGATGGCTACACCTTC.

This chain connects TRBV27 to TRBJ1-2; 7 bases are a match to TRBD1. The germline V gene has CDR1 MNHEY and CDR2 SMNVEV (reference sequence). The CDR3 runs to 15 residues. The V and J ends lost 0 bases and 7 bases, in that order; junction bases with no gene match: 8. Here the CDR3 DNA reads TGTGCCAGCAGTTTATCCCCACAGGGGTTTGTTGGCTACACCTTC. This codes for CASSLSPQGFVGYTF.

J is TRBJ1-4 and V is TRBV15; 7 nucleotides match TRBD1. This CDR3 contains 15 residues. Germline lookup yields CDR1 LNHNV and CDR2 YYDKDF (reference sequence). The junction had 5 bases not matched to a gene; V was cut back by 4 bases and J by 3 bases. DNA of the CDR3: TGTGCCACCAGCACCCGGGACAGATCTAATGAAAAACTGTTTTTT. Amino acid sequence: CATSTRDRSNEKLFF.

This clone came up a few times. The chain recombines TRBV10-1 with TRBJ1-4, with D unresolved. Germline loops: CDR1 WNHNN, CDR2 SYGVQD (reference sequence). This CDR3 contains 14 residues. Trimming took 0 bases from V and 11 from J, leaving 13 bases between them. The CDR3 loop reads CASSESGQGTKLFF. As DNA, the CDR3 is TGCGCCAGCAGTGAGTCGGGCCAAGGAACCAAACTGTTTTTT.

This clone was found a few times. The chain combines TRBV10-1 with TRBJ2-2, with a possible D match to TRBD1 (5 bases). Trimming cost V 7 bases and J 5 bases, with 11 bases left between them. Looked up from germline, CDR1 is WNHNN and CDR2 is SYGVQD (reference sequence). This CDR3 comprises 13 residues. The CDR3 coding sequence is TGCGCCAGCAAATTTCCAGGGACCGGGGAGCTGTTTTTT. Protein product: CASKFPGTGELFF.

V usage is TRBV5-6 and J usage is TRBJ2-2, with TRBD1 matching over 7 bases. The CDR3 extends over 19 amino acids. Trimming cost V 5 bases and J 7 bases; bases outside gene matches: 23. The germline gives CDR1 SGHDT, CDR2 YYEEEE. The CDR3 reads CASRLVAVKDRDDSGELFF. The CDR3 DNA is TGTGCCAGCAGGCTGGTCGCGGTGAAAGACAGGGATGACAGCGGGGAGCTGTTTTTT.

The J gene is TRBJ1-1, the V gene TRBV27; D not certain. The V gene's germline CDR1 is MNHEY and CDR2 SMNVEV (reference sequence). V shed 3 bases and J shed 0 bases, with 8 bases lying between them. The CDR3 has 14 residues. In nucleotides, the CDR3 is TGTGCCAGCAGTTTCGATAATATGAACACTGAAGCTTTCTTT. It translates to CASSFDNMNTEAFF.

The CDR3 coding sequence is TGTGCCAGCAGTTTAAGGGACAGGGGGTCAGACTCTGGAAACACCATATATTTT. It yields the protein CASSLRDRGSDSGNTIYF. V and J are TRBV28 and TRBJ1-3, with TRBD1 matching 11 bases. Trimming at V came to 2 bases and at J to 0 bases, leaving 6 bases not matched to a gene. Germline assignment: CDR1 MDHEN and CDR2 SYDVKM. The length of the CDR3 is 18 residues.

The chain joins TRBV4-1 to TRBJ1-2; the match to TRBD1 covers 7 bases. The V gene end was trimmed by 3 bases and the J gene end by 5 bases; junction bases not matched to a gene: 6. CDR1 and CDR2 (germline): MGHRA, YSYEKL. CDR3 length: 14 residues. The CDR3 region is CASSHTGEVYGYTF. The CDR3 nucleotides read TGCGCCAGCAGCCACACAGGGGAGGTGTATGGCTACACCTTC.

The J gene is TRBJ2-2, the V gene TRBV18; 9 bases map to TRBD2. Germline lookup yields CDR1 KGHSH and CDR2 LQKENI. The V gene end was trimmed by 1 base and the J gene end by 0 bases; junction bases not matched to a gene: 6. The CDR3 is made up of 18 amino acids. CDR3: CASSPLQLAGANTGELFF. The CDR3 DNA follows: TGTGCCAGCTCACCACTACAACTAGCGGGCGCGAACACCGGGGAGCTGTTTTTT.

V is TRBV9 and J is TRBJ2-7; 7 nucleotides agree with TRBD2. The junction had 7 bases not matched to a gene; V was cut back by 0 bases and J by 4 bases. Germline loops: CDR1 SGDLS, CDR2 YYNGEE. This CDR3 has 15 amino acids. Here the CDR3 reads CASSVAGSGLYEQYF. Written as DNA, the CDR3 is TGTGCCAGCAGCGTAGCGGGTAGCGGGCTTTACGAGCAGTACTTC.

This clone was seen only once. CDR3 sequence (DNA): TGTGCCAGTAGTACCCCTGTGTTTAGGGGAACTAATGAAAAACTGTTTTTT. Protein: CASSTPVFRGTNEKLFF. This chain joins TRBV19 and TRBJ1-4; possible D gene TRBD1, 5 bases. V was cut by 4 bases and J by 1 base, with 16 bases left in between. The CDR3 consists of 17 residues. The germline V gene has CDR1 LNHDA and CDR2 SQIVND (reference sequence).

This chain uses TRBV7-2 with TRBJ2-7; D unresolved. Per germline, CDR1 SGHTA and CDR2 FQGNSA. Trimming shortened V by 1 base and J by 1 base, and 8 bases separated the two germline ends. The CDR3 is 14 amino acids. CDR3 nucleotides: TGTGCCAGCAGCTTAGGTATAGGATCCTACGAGCAGTACTTC. The encoded protein is CASSLGIGSYEQYF.

V and J are TRBV27 and TRBJ2-7, with D possibly being TRBD2 (5 bases). V was pared by 2 bases and J by 0 bases, with 14 bases between. Germline CDR1 reads MNHEY; CDR2 reads SMNVEV (reference sequence). This CDR3 spans 16 amino acids. The CDR3 protein is CASSLAGEPTSYEQYF. For the CDR3, the DNA is TGTGCCAGCAGTTTAGCCGGGGAACCAACCTCCTACGAGCAGTACTTC.